This T cell receptor (beta chain) stems from a study of a mutant IDH1 vaccine in newly diagnosed glioma. Trimming at V came to 1 base and at J to 11 bases, leaving 8 bases not matched to a gene. This CDR3 region has 13 residues. Germline assignment: CDR1 SGHRS and CDR2 YFSETQ. The time point: week 11, during vaccination. The investigators gave 300 ug of mutant IDH1 20-mer peptide in each vaccine dose, together with topical imiquimod. For this clone: Its antigen remains unknown.

The repertoire was sequenced with immunoSEQ multiplex PCR; TCRdb's copy has only in-frame clones and lacks some. The sample contains roughly 70,000 clones, approximately 84% of which appear only once. This rearrangement joins TRBV5-1 to TRBJ1-1; TRBD1 matches at 7 bases. Sequencing used PBMCs, obtained from a glioma patient whose treatment included an IDH1 peptide vaccine. The origin of this receptor is a woman between 50 and 59 years old with glioma. The CDR3 is CASSLSKATGAFF. The CDR3 DNA reads as TGCGCCAGCAGCTTGTCGAAAGCGACAGGGGCTTTCTTT.